Listed below are T cell receptor beta chains from one sample, sequenced in a study of shared clonotypes between healthy human individuals. The data were produced by immunoSEQ multiplex PCR, yet TCRdb's version contains in-frame clones alone and is incomplete. The sample shows about 480,000 clones, roughly 79% of them seen only once. The sample taken for sequencing was PBMCs. Every receptor here comes from a woman aged 40 to 50 in good health. Some clones in this sample may be carry-over from other donors' samples. The CDR3 runs from the conserved cysteine through the conserved F or W. A D gene is named only where the DNA matches it firmly. Size is omitted from some rows. Given values are once, few, many or a class for expanded clones.

CASSLVNLQLHTYEQYF TGTGCCAGCAGCTTGGTGAACCTCCAACTACATACATACGAGCAGTACTTC TRBJ2-7 NA TRBV5-5 NA 17
CASSPTVNTEAFF TGTGCCAGCAGCCCGACAGTGAACACTGAAGCTTTCTTT TRBJ1-1 NA TRBV11-3 NA 13
CSQRGSASTDTQYF TGCAGTCAGAGGGGGTCTGCTAGCACAGATACGCAGTATTTT TRBJ2-3 NA TRBV29-1 NA 14
CASSLLDEQFF TGTGCCAGCAGCCTCCTAGATGAGCAGTTCTTC TRBJ2-1 NA TRBV11-1 NA 11
CATSAPEGKGDTQYF TGTGCCACCAGCGCACCAGAGGGGAAGGGGGATACGCAGTATTTT TRBJ2-3 NA TRBV15 NA 15
CASSRDGTGEETQYF TGCGCCAGCAGCCGCGACGGGACAGGGGAAGAGACCCAGTACTTC TRBJ2-5 few TRBV5-1 TRBD1 15
CASSEGLARDSDTQYF TGTGCCAGCAGCGAAGGACTAGCGAGGGACTCAGATACGCAGTATTTT TRBJ2-3 NA TRBV4-2 TRBD2 16
CASSGVGGASYEQYF TGTGCCAGCTCGGGGGTCGGCGGAGCGAGCTACGAGCAGTACTTC TRBJ2-7 NA TRBV18 NA 15
CAISSTSDEQFF TGTGCCATCAGCTCCACTAGCGATGAGCAGTTCTTC TRBJ2-1 NA TRBV10-3 TRBD2 12
CASSLYPGLARYEQYF TGCGCCAGCTCTCTTTATCCGGGACTAGCGCGATACGAGCAGTACTTC TRBJ2-7 NA TRBV4-3 TRBD2 16
CASSTRTRVYEQYF TGTGCCAGCAGTACCCGGACGAGGGTCTACGAGCAGTACTTC TRBJ2-7 NA TRBV28 NA 14
CATGRGGYNEQFF TGTGCCACAGGGAGGGGCGGCTACAATGAGCAGTTCTTC TRBJ2-1 NA TRBV6-6 TRBD2 13
CASSRGFGLRTEAFF TGTGCCAGCAGCAGGGGATTTGGACTGCGGACTGAAGCTTTCTTT TRBJ1-1 NA TRBV7-9 NA 15
CASSVGGTEYEQYF TGTGCCAGCAGCGTGGGCGGGACCGAGTACGAGCAGTACTTC TRBJ2-7 NA TRBV9 NA 14
CASSQDIGSPNYEQYF TGTGCCAGCAGCCAAGATATAGGGTCTCCTAACTACGAGCAGTACTTC TRBJ2-7 NA TRBV4-2 NA 16
CASSWGTGSYEQYF TGTGCCAGCAGCTGGGGGACAGGGTCCTACGAGCAGTACTTC TRBJ2-7 once TRBV5-6 TRBD1 14
CASGSGRATYEQYF TGTGCCAGTGGCAGCGGGAGGGCTACCTACGAGCAGTACTTC TRBJ2-7 NA TRBV19 TRBD2 14
CASSNRGRKGYTF TGTGCCAGCAGCAACAGGGGGCGCAAAGGCTACACCTTC TRBJ1-2 NA TRBV2 TRBD1 13
CASSLTGPFNEQFF TGTGCCAGCAGTTTAACGGGACCCTTCAATGAGCAGTTCTTC TRBJ2-1 NA TRBV27 NA 14
CASSESYEQYF TGCGCCAGCAGTGAATCCTACGAGCAGTACTTC TRBJ2-7 NA TRBV10-2 NA 11
CASSLEGTSGKTQYF TGCGCCAGCAGCTTGGAGGGGACTAGCGGGAAGACGCAGTATTTT TRBJ2-3 few TRBV5-1 TRBD2 15
CAWSVQPNSYEQYF TGTGCCTGGAGTGTACAACCTAACTCCTACGAGCAGTACTTC TRBJ2-7 NA TRBV30 NA 14
CASRGTGYYEQYF TGTGCCAGCAGGGGGACAGGGTACTACGAGCAGTACTTC TRBJ2-7 NA TRBV28 TRBD1 13
CASNPGRRENYGYTF TGTGCCAGCAACCCAGGAAGAAGGGAAAACTATGGCTACACCTTC TRBJ1-2 NA TRBV7-9 NA 15
CASSQERVGELFF TGCGCCAGCAGCCAAGAGAGGGTTGGGGAGCTGTTTTTT TRBJ2-2 NA TRBV4-1 NA 13
CASSLVQGSYEQYF TGTGCCAGCAGCTTAGTCCAGGGTTCCTACGAGCAGTACTTC TRBJ2-7 few TRBV11-2 NA 14
CASSAEGQVGYYEQYF TGTGCCAGTAGTGCCGAAGGGCAGGTGGGGTACTACGAGCAGTACTTC TRBJ2-7 few TRBV19 NA 16
CASSPSYRTSDNEQFF TGTGCCAGCTCCCCATCTTATCGGACCTCGGACAATGAGCAGTTCTTC TRBJ2-1 NA TRBV18 NA 16
CASSQGLAEAPHRYEQYF TGCGCCAGCAGCCAAGGACTAGCGGAAGCCCCCCACCGATACGAGCAGTACTTC TRBJ2-7 NA TRBV4-3 TRBD2 18
CASSQHQASGLVQFF TGTGCCAGCAGCCAACACCAGGCTTCGGGACTAGTTCAGTTCTTC TRBJ2-1 NA TRBV14 TRBD2 15
CASSILAGADEQFF TGTGCCAGTAGTATACTTGCGGGAGCGGATGAGCAGTTCTTC TRBJ2-1 NA TRBV19 TRBD2 14